The clone carrying this T cell receptor (beta chain) was picked up many times. Its antigen remains unknown. These data belong to a study of T cells after yellow fever vaccination. In the study overall: SMART-Seq v4 Ultra Low Input prepared libraries from low-cell fractions. Study outcomes and limitations: A weaker secondary response peaked on day 5, the primary on day 15. Reappearance after the booster was observed for most primary-vaccination clones (roughly 97% CD4, over 75% CD8).

Germline CDR1 and CDR2: LNHDA and SQIVND (reference sequence). The CDR3 loop spans 14 amino acids. J gave up 7 bases and V 0 bases, and 3 bases lay outside the gene matches. 5'RACE template switching generated TCR cDNA, adding a universal primer site and UMIs. TCRdb used MiXCR to reprocess the 5' RACE reads, holding one entry per CDR3 protein. The table has 250,000 or so distinct CDR3 sequences, 3.6% seen once; the top ten hold around a fifth. This receptor was taken from a man younger than 35 who received the YFV17D yellow fever vaccine. This chain links TRBV19 with TRBJ1-5, with 7 positions matching TRBD1. The sequencing here drew on PBMCs, taken 15 days after the yellow fever booster vaccination. CDR3 region: CASSIDRGYQPQHF. The CDR3 coding sequence is TGTGCCAGTAGTATAGACAGGGGGTACCAGCCCCAGCATTTT.